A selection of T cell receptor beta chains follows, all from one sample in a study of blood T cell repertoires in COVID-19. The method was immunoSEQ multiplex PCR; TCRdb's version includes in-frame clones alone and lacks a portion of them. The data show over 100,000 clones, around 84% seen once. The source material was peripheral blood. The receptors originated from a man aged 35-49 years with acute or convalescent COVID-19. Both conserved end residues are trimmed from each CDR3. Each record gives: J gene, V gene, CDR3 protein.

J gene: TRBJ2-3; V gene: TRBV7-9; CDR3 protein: ASSSRVAGPDTQY
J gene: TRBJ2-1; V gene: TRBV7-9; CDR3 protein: ASSRISLANEQF
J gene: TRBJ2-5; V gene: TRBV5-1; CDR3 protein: ASRRQETQY
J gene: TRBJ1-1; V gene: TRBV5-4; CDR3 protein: ASQTGLLMTEAF
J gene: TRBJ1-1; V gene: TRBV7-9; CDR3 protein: ASSLHGQGAF
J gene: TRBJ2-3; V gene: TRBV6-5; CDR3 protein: ASSYSLAGVDTQY
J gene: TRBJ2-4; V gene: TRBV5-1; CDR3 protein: ASSEPLAGIQY
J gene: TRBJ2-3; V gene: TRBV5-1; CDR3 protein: ASSYTDTQY
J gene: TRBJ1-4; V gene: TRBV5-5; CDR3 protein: ASSLALGRGTSSTNEKLF
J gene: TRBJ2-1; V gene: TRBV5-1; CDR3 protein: ASSFQPGHTYNEQF
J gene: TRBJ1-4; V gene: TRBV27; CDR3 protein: ASSLGGGSWANEKLF
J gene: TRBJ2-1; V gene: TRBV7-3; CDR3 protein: ASSPPGGRSNEQF
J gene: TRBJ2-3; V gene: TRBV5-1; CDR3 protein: ASSPTSGPPLNTQY
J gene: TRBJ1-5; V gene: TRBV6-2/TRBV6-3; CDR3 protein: ASSSPGTGLRNQPQH
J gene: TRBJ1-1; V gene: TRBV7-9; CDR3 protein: ASSLPGTIGAF
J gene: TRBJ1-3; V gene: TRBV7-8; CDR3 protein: ASTPTGRASGNTIY
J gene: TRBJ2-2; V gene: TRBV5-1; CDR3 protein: ASSSTSGVTTGELF
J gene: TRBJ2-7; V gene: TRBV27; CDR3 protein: ASSSPPGRPGAYEQY
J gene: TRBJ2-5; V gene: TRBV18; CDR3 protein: ASGTSRVETQY
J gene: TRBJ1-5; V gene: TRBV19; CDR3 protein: ASKQYSNQPQH
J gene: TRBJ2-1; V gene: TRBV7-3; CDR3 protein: ASSFLSGNNEQF
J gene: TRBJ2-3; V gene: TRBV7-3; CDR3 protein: ASSPYGTGRGDTQY
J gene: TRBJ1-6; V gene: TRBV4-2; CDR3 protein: ASSYEGQGGSPLH
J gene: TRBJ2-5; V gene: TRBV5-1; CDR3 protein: ASSPRDRGETQY
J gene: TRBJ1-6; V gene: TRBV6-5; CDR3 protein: ASSYSGTGGSPLH
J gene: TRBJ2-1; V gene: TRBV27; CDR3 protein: ASSHRRAGQTEQF
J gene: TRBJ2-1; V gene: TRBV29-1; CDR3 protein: SVLQGGSYNEQF
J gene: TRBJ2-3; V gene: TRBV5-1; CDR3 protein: ASSLARTSGLTDTQY
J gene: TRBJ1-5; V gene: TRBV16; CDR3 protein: ASSQRRWNQPQH
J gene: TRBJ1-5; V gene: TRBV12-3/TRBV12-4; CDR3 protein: ASSQQGNQPQH
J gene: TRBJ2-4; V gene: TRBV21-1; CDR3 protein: ASSNRGGILAKNIQY
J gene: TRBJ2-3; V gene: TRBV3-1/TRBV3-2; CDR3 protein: ASRASGGSEGQY
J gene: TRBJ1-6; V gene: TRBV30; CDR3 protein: AWSRRDRVPNSPLH
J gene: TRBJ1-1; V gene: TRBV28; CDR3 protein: ASSLWREGAEAF
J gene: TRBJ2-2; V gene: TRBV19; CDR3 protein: ASTPSGKGNTGELF
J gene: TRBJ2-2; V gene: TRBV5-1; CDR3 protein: ASASGANTGELF
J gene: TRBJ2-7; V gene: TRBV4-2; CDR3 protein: ASSQELAGSSYEQY
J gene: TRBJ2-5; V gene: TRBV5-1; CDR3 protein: ASSDISDWLQETQY
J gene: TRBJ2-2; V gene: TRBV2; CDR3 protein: ASSPILNTGELF
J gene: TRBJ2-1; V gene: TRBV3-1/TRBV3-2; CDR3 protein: ASSQPRDRGDNEQF
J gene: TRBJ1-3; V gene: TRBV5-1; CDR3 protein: ASSLSPQGRSGNTIY
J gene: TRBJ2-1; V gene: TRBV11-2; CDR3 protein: ASSLSSGTHNEQF
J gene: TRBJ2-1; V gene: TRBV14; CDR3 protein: ASSQEPIRTGGIDNEQF
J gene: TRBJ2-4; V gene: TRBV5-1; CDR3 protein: ASSSLSGAKNIQY
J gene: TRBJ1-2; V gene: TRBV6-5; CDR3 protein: ASSITGGNGYT
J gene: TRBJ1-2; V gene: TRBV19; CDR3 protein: AAEGNYGYT
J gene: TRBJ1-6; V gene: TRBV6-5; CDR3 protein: ASTTGGSPLH
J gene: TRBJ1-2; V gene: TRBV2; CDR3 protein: ASSGATGGYGYT
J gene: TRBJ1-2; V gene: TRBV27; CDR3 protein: ASSSQGGSYGYT